The text below deals with one TCR beta chain. The assay was immunoSEQ multiplex PCR, and TCRdb's table has in-frame clones only and misses some. The sample consists of tens of thousands of clones, roughly 88% of them appearing once. The J segment lost 7 bases and the V segment lost 4 bases, leaving 14 bases of the junction unmatched. CDR1 is SGHKS and CDR2 is YYEKEE in the germline V gene (reference sequence). The CDR3 has 17 residues. The data stem from a study of CD4 T cells in relation to SARS-CoV-2 and coronaviruses. This receptor was taken from an adult with COVID-19. The specimen sequenced was memory CD4+ T cells from PBMCs. V and J are TRBV5-5 and TRBJ1-2; TRBD1 matches 12 bases. CDR3 amino acids: CASSKGQGATVVSGYTF. CDR3 coding DNA: TGTGCCAGCAGCAAGGGACAGGGGGCGACAGTTGTATCTGGCTACACCTTC.